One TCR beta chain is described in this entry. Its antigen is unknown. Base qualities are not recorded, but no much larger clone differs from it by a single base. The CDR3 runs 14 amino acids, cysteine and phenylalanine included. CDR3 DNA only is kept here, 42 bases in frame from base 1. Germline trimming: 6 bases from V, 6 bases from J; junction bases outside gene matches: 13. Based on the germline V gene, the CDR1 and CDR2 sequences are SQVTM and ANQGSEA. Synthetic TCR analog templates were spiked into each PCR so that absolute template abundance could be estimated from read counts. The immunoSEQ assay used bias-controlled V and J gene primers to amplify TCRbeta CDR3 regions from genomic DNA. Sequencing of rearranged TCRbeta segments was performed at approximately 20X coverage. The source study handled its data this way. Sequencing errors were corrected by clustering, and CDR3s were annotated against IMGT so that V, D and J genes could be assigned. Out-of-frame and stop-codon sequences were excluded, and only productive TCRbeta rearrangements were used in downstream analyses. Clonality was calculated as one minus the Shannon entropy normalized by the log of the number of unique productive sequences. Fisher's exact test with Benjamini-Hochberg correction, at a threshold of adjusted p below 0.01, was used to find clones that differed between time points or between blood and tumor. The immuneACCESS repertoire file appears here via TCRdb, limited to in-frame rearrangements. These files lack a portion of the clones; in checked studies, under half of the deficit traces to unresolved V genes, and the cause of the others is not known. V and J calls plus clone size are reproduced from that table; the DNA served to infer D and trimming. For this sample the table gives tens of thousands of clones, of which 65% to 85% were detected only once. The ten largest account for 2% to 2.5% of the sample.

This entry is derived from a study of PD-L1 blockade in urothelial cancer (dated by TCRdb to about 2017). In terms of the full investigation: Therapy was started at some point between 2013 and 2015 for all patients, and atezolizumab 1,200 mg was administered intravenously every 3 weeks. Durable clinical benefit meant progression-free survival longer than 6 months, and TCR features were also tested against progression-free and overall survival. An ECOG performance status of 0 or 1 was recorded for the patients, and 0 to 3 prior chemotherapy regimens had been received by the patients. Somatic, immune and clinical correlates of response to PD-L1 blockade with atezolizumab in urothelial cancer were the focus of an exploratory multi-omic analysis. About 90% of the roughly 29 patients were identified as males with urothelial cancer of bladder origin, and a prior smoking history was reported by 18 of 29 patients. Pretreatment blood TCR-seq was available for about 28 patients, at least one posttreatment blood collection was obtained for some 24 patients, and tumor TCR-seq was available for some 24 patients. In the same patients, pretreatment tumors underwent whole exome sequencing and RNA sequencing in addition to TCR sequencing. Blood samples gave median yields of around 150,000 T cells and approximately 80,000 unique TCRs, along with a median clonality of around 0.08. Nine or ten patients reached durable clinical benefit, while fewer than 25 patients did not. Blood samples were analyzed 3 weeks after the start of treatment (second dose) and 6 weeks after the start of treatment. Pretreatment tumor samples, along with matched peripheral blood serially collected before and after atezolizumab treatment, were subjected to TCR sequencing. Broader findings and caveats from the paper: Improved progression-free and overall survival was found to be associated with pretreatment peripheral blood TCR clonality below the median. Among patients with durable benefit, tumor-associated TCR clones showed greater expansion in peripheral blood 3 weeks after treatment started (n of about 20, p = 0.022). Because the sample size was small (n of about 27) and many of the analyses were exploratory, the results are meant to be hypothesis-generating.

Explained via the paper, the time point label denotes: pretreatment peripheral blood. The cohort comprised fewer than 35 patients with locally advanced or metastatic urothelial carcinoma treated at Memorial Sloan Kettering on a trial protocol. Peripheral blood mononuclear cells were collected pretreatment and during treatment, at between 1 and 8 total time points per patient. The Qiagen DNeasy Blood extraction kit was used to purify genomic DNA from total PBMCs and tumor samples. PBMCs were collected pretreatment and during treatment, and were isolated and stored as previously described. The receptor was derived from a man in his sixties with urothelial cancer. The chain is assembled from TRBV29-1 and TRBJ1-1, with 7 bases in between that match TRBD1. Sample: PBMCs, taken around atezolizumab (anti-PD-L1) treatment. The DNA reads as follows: TGCAGCGTAGTAAACACAGGGGCTGGGGCTGAAGCTTTCTTT. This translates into CSVVNTGAGAEAFF. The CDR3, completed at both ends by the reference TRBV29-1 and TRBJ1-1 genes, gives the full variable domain SAVISQKPSRDICQRGTSLTIQCQVDSQVTMMFWYRQQPGQSLTLIATANQGSEATYESGFVIDKFPISRPNLTFSTLTVSNMSPEDSSIYLCSVVNTGAGAEAFFGQGTRLTVV.